This passage covers 21 T cell receptor beta chains from one sample sequenced in a study of blood T cell repertoires in COVID-19. The table came from immunoSEQ multiplex PCR; TCRdb's copy has only in-frame clones and leaves some out. The sample has around 30,000 clones; just over 90% are singletons. Sequencing used peripheral blood. Receptors originate from a man over 45 with active COVID-19.

The gene calls are TRBV19 and TRBJ1-3, with D unclear. Germline V gives CDR1 LNHDA, CDR2 SQIVND (reference sequence). This CDR3 contains 16 residues. V shed 4 bases and J shed 0 bases, with 13 bases lying between them. CDR3 DNA: TGTGCCAGTAGTACCCCGGGAGTGCACTCTGGAAACACCATATATTTT. Translation: CASSTPGVHSGNTIYF.

The chain's CDR3 is CASSLEGLRGHEQFF. The CDR3 DNA reads as TGCGCCAGCAGCTTGGAAGGCCTCAGGGGCCATGAGCAGTTCTTC. The chain combines TRBV5-1 with TRBJ2-1; possible D gene TRBD1, 6 bases. The germline V gene encodes CDR1 SGHRS and CDR2 YFSETQ. V was pared by 0 bases and J by 8 bases, with 15 bases between. The CDR3 extends over 15 amino acids.

The rearrangement uses TRBV5-1 and TRBJ2-7, with a weak D call TRBD1 (5 bases). Germline CDR1 reads SGHRS; CDR2 reads YFSETQ. The CDR3 totals 13 residues. Trimming removed 4 bases at V and 1 base at J, with 9 bases between. DNA for the CDR3: TGCGCCAGCAGCCAGACAGAATCCTACGAGCAGTACTTC. Its protein is CASSQTESYEQYF. Full variable domain (rest looked up from reference TRBV5-1 and TRBJ2-7): KAGVTQTPRYLIKTRGQQVTLSCSPISGHRSVSWYQQTPGQGLQFLFEYFSETQRNKGNFPGRFSGRQFSNSRSEMNVSTLELGDSALYLCASSQTESYEQYFGPGTRLTVT.

The chain couples TRBV5-6 to TRBJ1-6; D gene uncertain. The CDR3 is 13 residues long. The germline CDR1 and CDR2 sequences are SGHDT and YYEEEE. The V end lost 4 bases, the J end lost 9 bases, and 11 bases lay between the germline ends. The CDR3 DNA follows: TGTGCCAGCAGCCGCGGTGGTAGTTCACCCCTCCACTTT. Encoded protein: CASSRGGSSPLHF.

V gene TRBV28 combines with J gene TRBJ1-6; 8 nucleotides agree with TRBD1. V shed 6 bases, J shed 5 bases, and the junction held 6 bases outside the gene matches. Germline assignment: CDR1 MDHEN and CDR2 SYDVKM. CDR3 size: 15 residues. In DNA form, the CDR3 reads TGTGCCAGCAGATCCCCGGGACAGGATAATTCACCCCTCCACTTT. Encoded protein: CASRSPGQDNSPLHF.

The chain employs TRBV9 and TRBJ2-7, with 7 bases that match TRBD1. Per the germline V gene, CDR1 is SGDLS and CDR2 is YYNGEE. V lost 3 bases, J lost 3 bases, and 9 bases stayed unmatched. This CDR3 comprises 15 residues. As DNA, the CDR3 is TGTGCCAGCAGCGGGGGAGAGGGACAGAACTACGAGCAGTACTTC. It encodes CASSGGEGQNYEQYF.

The chain joins TRBV6-5 to TRBJ2-1; 7 nucleotides agree with TRBD1. CDR1 is MNHEY and CDR2 is SVGAGI in the germline V gene. The V and J ends lost 5 bases and 1 base, in that order; junction bases with no gene match: 5. The CDR3 is 15 residues long. The chain's CDR3 is CASSQTGASYNEQFF. The CDR3 DNA is TGTGCCAGCAGTCAAACAGGGGCGTCCTACAATGAGCAGTTCTTC.

The chain carries TRBV5-4 and TRBJ2-3; TRBD2 matches at 11 bases. The CDR3 is made up of 16 amino acids. With 5 bases clipped from V and 2 bases from J, the junction kept 7 bases outside the gene matches. The germline V gene encodes CDR1 SGHNT and CDR2 YYREEE (reference sequence). CDR3 sequence reads: CASRALAGGYTDTQYF. In DNA, the CDR3 is TGTGCCAGCAGAGCCCTAGCGGGAGGATACACAGATACGCAGTATTTT.

The chain recombines TRBV5-1 with TRBJ2-3; TRBD1 agrees at 8 bases. The V and J ends lost 3 bases and 4 bases, in that order; junction bases with no gene match: 1. The V gene's germline CDR1 is SGHRS and CDR2 YFSETQ. The CDR3 is made up of 13 amino acids. In DNA form, the CDR3 reads TGCGCCAGCAGCTCACAGGGGGCAGATACGCAGTATTTT. It encodes CASSSQGADTQYF.

About this clone itself: Other DNA variants within this sample encode the same CDR3. The chain uses TRBV10-3 and TRBJ1-2; possible D gene TRBD1, 5 bases. The CDR3 has 12 amino acids. The V end lost 3 bases, the J end lost 3 bases, and 5 bases lay between the germline ends. CDR1 ENHRY and CDR2 SYGVKD come from the germline V gene. The CDR3 protein is CAISDRDYGYTF. The CDR3 DNA follows: TGTGCCATCAGTGACAGGGACTATGGCTACACCTTC.

The V gene is TRBV3-1 (or the pseudogene TRBV3-2), the J gene TRBJ2-5; 11 bases map to TRBD1. Germline assignment: CDR1 LGHDT and CDR2 YNNKEL (reference sequence). Trimming took 1 base from V and 2 from J; bases not matched to a gene: 6. This CDR3 is built from 17 residues. The CDR3 bases are TGTGCCAGCAGCCAAGTCTCCGGGACAGGGGGACAAGAGACCCAGTACTTC. Translated, it gives CASSQVSGTGGQETQYF.

The chain has TRBV6-6 and TRBJ2-7; the D gene is possibly TRBD1 (7 bases). This CDR3 comprises 16 residues. V was pared by 0 bases and J by 1 base, with 13 bases between. Germline V gene data show CDR1 as MNHNY and CDR2 as SVGAGI (reference sequence). The CDR3 protein is CASSYSRAGGSYEQYF. The CDR3 DNA reads as TGTGCCAGCAGTTACTCGAGGGCAGGGGGGTCCTACGAGCAGTACTTC.

V is TRBV2 and J is TRBJ1-4; 9 nucleotides line up with TRBD1. Germline V lookup: CDR1 SNHLY, CDR2 FYNNEI. The CDR3 runs to 16 residues. Trimming took 7 bases from V and 0 from J; bases not matched to a gene: 6. The CDR3 is CASMGQGGATNEKLFF. The CDR3 region has the DNA TGTGCCAGCATGGGACAGGGAGGGGCAACTAATGAAAAACTGTTTTTT.

The chain couples TRBV11-2 to TRBJ2-5; D not resolved. The CDR3 spans 14 residues. Germline lookup yields CDR1 SGHAT and CDR2 FQNNGV. Trimming shortened V by 8 bases and J by 5 bases, and 18 bases separated the two germline ends. DNA of the CDR3: TGTGCCAGCCGTGGTAGGAGTCCTAGGGAGACCCAGTACTTC. Amino acids: CASRGRSPRETQYF.

The gene calls are TRBV6-5 and TRBJ2-1, with D tentatively TRBD1 (6 bases). Trimming pared 10 bases from V and 12 bases from J, leaving 25 bases between. The length of the CDR3 is 14 residues. The germline gives CDR1 MNHEY, CDR2 SVGAGI. In DNA, the CDR3 is TGTGCCATCGACAACAGCAGGGGCGGGTATCCGCAGTTCTTC. Translating it yields CAIDNSRGGYPQFF.

The chain has TRBV9 and TRBJ2-2; tentatively, D is TRBD2 (5 bases). Per germline, CDR1 SGDLS and CDR2 YYNGEE. The CDR3 extends over 16 amino acids. V lost 0 bases and J 1 base, leaving 10 bases between the germline ends. Written as DNA, the CDR3 is TGTGCCAGCAGCGTAGCAGCGGAGCAGAACACCGGGGAGCTGTTTTTT. Its translation: CASSVAAEQNTGELFF.

This chain joins TRBV7-2 and TRBJ2-1; D is possibly TRBD2 (5 bases). Between the trimmed V and J ends, which lost 7 bases and 0 bases, there was a span of 13 bases. CDR3 length: 15 amino acids. Germline V gene data show CDR1 as SGHTA and CDR2 as FQGNSA. This chain's CDR3 is CASTYSGSSYNEQFF. CDR3 bases: TGTGCCAGCACCTATTCTGGGAGCTCCTACAATGAGCAGTTCTTC.

For the CDR3, the DNA is TGTGCCAGTAGTCCGCGGCTAGCGGGAGGGGGCTACGAGCAGTACTTC. This codes for CASSPRLAGGGYEQYF. The J gene is TRBJ2-7, the V gene TRBV19; 12 nucleotides align to TRBD2. CDR1 LNHDA and CDR2 SQIVND come from the germline V gene (reference sequence). The CDR3 spans 16 residues. V was pared by 5 bases and J by 3 bases, with 8 bases of the junction left unmatched.

The chain carries TRBV28 and TRBJ2-7; unclear D gene. The CDR3 spans 14 residues. Trimming left V 5 bases short and J 2 bases short, with 13 bases between. CDR1 MDHEN and CDR2 SYDVKM come from the germline V gene. The CDR3 DNA reads TGTGCCAGCAGTCGCAGTCTCCCCCCCTACGAGCAGTACTTC. Translation: CASSRSLPPYEQYF.

The chain has TRBV5-1 and TRBJ2-7; 8 bases are shared with TRBD1. Germline V CDR1 and CDR2: SGHRS, YFSETQ. The CDR3 has 11 residues. V lost 7 bases and J lost 3; bases outside the gene matches: 0. The CDR3: CASGQGYEQYF. CDR3 in DNA: TGCGCCAGCGGACAGGGCTACGAGCAGTACTTC.

The chain combines TRBV27 with TRBJ2-3; TRBD2 aligns across 8 bases. Trimming cost V 5 bases and J 1 base; bases outside gene matches: 8. Looked up from germline, CDR1 is MNHEY and CDR2 is SMNVEV (reference sequence). CDR3 length: 16 amino acids. CDR3 in DNA: TGTGCCAGCAGTCCCTCCGGGGGGGAAGGCACAGATACGCAGTATTTT. Translating it yields CASSPSGGEGTDTQYF.